This entry features one T cell receptor (beta chain) sequence. There is no known antigen for this receptor. There are no base qualities to consult, and no much larger clone falls within one base. Trimming costs V 2 bases and J 4 bases, and their ends lie 5 bases apart. The CDR3, cysteine through phenylalanine, is 12 amino acids long. Only the CDR3 portion is preserved as DNA: 36 bases, with reading frame beginning at the first base. The germline V gene specifies ENHRY as CDR1 and SYGVKD as CDR2. This entry comes from a study of T cells in Graves' hyperthyroidism and ophthalmopathy (dated by TCRdb to the late 2010s). Some background on the complete study: Peripheral blood samples were taken at initial diagnosis, before any treatment was given. TCR V-J signatures able to tell the groups apart were searched for in a discovery cohort of 90 to 100 patients, of whom more than 40 had Graves' ophthalmopathy and 55 to 60 had stable Graves' hyperthyroidism. Whether ophthalmopathy could be predicted prospectively was tested in an independent validation cohort made up of under 20 hyperthyroidism patients plus 17 patients who later progressed to ophthalmopathy. For training and testing, the approximately 97 patients in the discovery cohort were randomly divided in a 7:3 ratio. In addition, the study compared T-cell repertoires in thyroid tissue and in blood from six Graves' hyperthyroidism patients. After sampling, hyperthyroidism patients received methimazole starting at 30 mg daily, and ophthalmopathy patients received high-dose intravenous methylprednisolone. The paper describes TCR Vbeta CDR3 sequencing of some 130 peripheral blood samples, made up of about 40 ophthalmopathy patients, around 78 hyperthyroidism patients and roughly 17 progressor patients. Study-level results and caveats: No statistical method was used to fix the sample size in advance, and group allocation was not hidden from the investigators. In validation, the model predicted progression to ophthalmopathy with around 71% sensitivity and roughly 75% specificity, a median of 6.5 months before onset. Most expanded thyroid clonotypes (frequency above 0.001) were also detected in blood, a finding suggesting that blood repertoires may reflect thyroid immune responses. Ophthalmopathy was separated from stable hyperthyroidism by a 13 V-J signature model, with approximately 86% sensitivity and about 81% specificity obtained in cross-validation and 80%/75% obtained in testing.

Stable Graves' hyperthyroidism was defined as the absence of progression to ophthalmopathy over 18 months of follow-up. Hyperthyroidism patients were newly diagnosed, had a disease duration of under 2 months, and were aged 18 to 65 years. The study excluded patients with uncontrolled infections, other autoimmune diseases, pregnancy or lactation. Clinical symptoms, serum thyroxine and TRAb, thyroid ultrasound, and orbital computed tomography formed the basis for the diagnoses. PBMCs were isolated from 8 to 10 ml of fresh peripheral blood by Ficoll-Paque density gradient centrifugation. Trizol reagent was used to extract total RNA, and RNA quality was then checked on an Agilent 2100 Bioanalyzer. The TCR beta CDR3 regions were amplified from RNA transcripts. The TCR CDR3 was subjected to a first round of RT-PCR using the HTBI primer set and the Qiagen OneStep RT-PCR kit. A second multiplex PCR round built the libraries, followed by size selection and purification. Sequencing of the libraries was done on an Illumina HiSeq2000 using paired-end 100 bp reads. Per the original workflow: SOAPnuke was used to process the raw data, throwing out any read that contained adapters or uncalled bases, had a mean Phred below 15, or lacked an exact constant-primer or identifier match. COPE v1.2.5 was used to merge the high-quality paired reads, and each unique nucleotide sequence was defined as a clonotype. MiTCR v1.1 was used to align the clonotypes against IMGT TRBV, TRBD and TRBJ reference segments. Analysis was restricted to V-J combinations with a frequency above 0.0001, which covered roughly 99% of repertoires. The TCS score was defined as F50 (clonal expansion) divided by E x V (chaos), with BLOSUM62-based TCRdist calculated between CDR3 peptides within each V-J. Welch's t-statistics and random forest reduced 450 to 600 V-J features to under 15, which were used in a naive Bayes classifier (R e1071). The similarity between thyroid and blood repertoires was quantified using the Morisita-Horn index. TCRdb took the public reads, trimmed them with fastp at Q25, ran MiXCR for clone calling and kept in-frame beta chains. All rows with the same CDR3 protein become a single entry with the most common DNA and genes. The V and J calls follow TCRdb's processing rather than the paper's. A total of approximately 100,000 distinct CDR3 sequences appear in this sample, about 45% of them only once. The top ten clonotypes cover 20% to 30% of the sample.

This receptor was taken from a man aged 40-49 years with Graves' hyperthyroidism. The specimen was blood. The rearranged chain carries TRBV10-3 and TRBJ2-5, with TRBD1 as a weak D call on 5 bases. CDR3 protein: CAISEQGETQYF. The DNA sequence is TGTGCCATCAGTGAGCAGGGAGAGACCCAGTACTTC.